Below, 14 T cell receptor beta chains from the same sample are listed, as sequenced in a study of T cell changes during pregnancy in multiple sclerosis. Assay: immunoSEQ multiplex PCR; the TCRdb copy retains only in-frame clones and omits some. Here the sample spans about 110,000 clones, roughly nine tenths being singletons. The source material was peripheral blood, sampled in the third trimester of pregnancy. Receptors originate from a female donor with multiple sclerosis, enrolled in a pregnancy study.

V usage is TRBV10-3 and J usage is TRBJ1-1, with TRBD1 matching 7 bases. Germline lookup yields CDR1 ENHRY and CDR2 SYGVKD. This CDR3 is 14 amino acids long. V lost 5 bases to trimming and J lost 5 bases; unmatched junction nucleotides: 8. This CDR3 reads CAISTLLQGTEAFF. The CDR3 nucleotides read TGTGCCATCAGTACTTTATTACAGGGGACTGAAGCTTTCTTT.

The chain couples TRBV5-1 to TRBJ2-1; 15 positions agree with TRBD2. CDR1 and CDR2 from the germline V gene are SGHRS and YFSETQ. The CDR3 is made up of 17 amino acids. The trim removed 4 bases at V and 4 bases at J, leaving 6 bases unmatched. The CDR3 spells CASSRGLAGGSYNEQFF. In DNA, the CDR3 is TGCGCCAGCAGCCGGGGACTAGCGGGGGGTTCATACAATGAGCAGTTCTTC.

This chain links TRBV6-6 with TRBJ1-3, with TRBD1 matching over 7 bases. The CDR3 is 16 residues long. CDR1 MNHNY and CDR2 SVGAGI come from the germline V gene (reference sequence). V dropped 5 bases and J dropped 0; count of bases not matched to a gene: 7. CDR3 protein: CASSPGQAYSGNTIYF. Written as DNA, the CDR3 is TGTGCCAGCAGTCCAGGACAGGCCTACTCTGGAAACACCATATATTTT.

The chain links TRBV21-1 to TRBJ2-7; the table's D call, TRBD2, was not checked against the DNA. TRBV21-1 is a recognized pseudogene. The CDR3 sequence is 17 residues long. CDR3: CASPDGLFLGYSYEQYF. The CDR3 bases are TGTGCCAGCCCAGACGGACTTTTCCTAGGTTACTCCTACGAGCAGTACTTC.

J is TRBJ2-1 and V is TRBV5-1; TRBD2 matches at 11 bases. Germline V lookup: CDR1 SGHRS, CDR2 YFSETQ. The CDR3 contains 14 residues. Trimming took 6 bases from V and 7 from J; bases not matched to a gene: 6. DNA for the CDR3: TGCGCCAGCAATTGGGCTAGCGGGGGGAATGAGCAGTTCTTC. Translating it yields CASNWASGGNEQFF.

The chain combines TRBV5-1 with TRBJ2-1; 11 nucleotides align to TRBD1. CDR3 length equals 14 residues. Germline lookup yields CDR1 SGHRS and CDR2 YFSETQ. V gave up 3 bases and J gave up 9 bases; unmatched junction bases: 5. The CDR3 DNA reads TGCGCCAGCAGCTGGGGGACAGGGGGAACTGAGCAGTTCTTC. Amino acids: CASSWGTGGTEQFF.

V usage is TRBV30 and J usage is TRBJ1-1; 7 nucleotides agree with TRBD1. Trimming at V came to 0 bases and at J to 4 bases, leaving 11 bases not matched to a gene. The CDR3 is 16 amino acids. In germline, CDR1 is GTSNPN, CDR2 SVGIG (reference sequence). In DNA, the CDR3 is TGTGCCTGGAGTGTACGGATAAGGGGGCTGGGCACTGAAGCTTTCTTT. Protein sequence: CAWSVRIRGLGTEAFF.

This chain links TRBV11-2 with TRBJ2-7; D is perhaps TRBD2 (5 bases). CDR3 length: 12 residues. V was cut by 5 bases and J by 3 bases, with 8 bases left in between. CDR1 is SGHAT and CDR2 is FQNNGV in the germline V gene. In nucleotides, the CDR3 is TGTGCCAGCAGCCAGGCGGGCTACGAGCAGTACTTC. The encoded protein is CASSQAGYEQYF.

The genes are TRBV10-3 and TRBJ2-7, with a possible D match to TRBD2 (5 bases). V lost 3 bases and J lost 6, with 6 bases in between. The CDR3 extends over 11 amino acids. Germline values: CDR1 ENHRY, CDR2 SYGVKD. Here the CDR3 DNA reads TGTGCCATCAGTGACGAGGGCGAGCAGTACTTC. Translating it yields CAISDEGEQYF.

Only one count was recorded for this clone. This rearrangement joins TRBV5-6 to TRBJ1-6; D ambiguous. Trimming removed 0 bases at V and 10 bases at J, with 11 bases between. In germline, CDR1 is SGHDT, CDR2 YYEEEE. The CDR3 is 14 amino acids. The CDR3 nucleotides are TGTGCCAGCAGCTTGGTGGAGGTACGATCACCCCTCCACTTT. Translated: CASSLVEVRSPLHF. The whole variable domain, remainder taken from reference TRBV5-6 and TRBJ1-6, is DAGVTQSPTHLIKTRGQQVTLRCSPKSGHDTVSWYQQALGQGPQFIFQYYEEEERQRGNFPDRFSGHQFPNYSSELNVNALLLGDSALYLCASSLVEVRSPLHFGNGTRLTVT.

The CDR3 loop reads CATSRGTIMNTEAFF. The CDR3 region has the DNA TGTGCCACGTCGAGGGGGACTATCATGAACACTGAAGCTTTCTTT. The V gene is TRBV19, the J gene TRBJ1-1; tentative D call: TRBD1 (6 bases). V shed 10 bases and J shed 0 bases, with 18 bases lying between them. The germline V gene has CDR1 LNHDA and CDR2 SQIVND (reference sequence). CDR3 size: 15 residues.

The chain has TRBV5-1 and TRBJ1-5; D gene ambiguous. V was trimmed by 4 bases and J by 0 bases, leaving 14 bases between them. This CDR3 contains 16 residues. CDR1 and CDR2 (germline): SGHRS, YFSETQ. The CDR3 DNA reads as TGCGCCAGCAGCCCGGCCCCGGGGAATAGCAATCAGCCCCAGCATTTT. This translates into CASSPAPGNSNQPQHF.

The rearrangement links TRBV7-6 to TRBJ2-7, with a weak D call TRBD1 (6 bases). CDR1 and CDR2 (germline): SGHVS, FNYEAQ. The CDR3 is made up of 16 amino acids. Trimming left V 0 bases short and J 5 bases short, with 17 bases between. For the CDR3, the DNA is TGTGCCAGCAGCTTAGCGATTGGGGCAGGGGTCCACGAGCAGTACTTC. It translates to CASSLAIGAGVHEQYF.

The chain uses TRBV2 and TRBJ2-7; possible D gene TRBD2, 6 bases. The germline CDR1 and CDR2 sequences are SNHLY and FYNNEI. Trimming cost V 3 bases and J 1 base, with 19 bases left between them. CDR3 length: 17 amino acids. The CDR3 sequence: CASSERLATLSSYEQYF. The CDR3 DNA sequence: TGTGCCAGCAGTGAGAGGCTAGCGACGCTGTCTTCCTACGAGCAGTACTTC.